A selection of T cell receptor beta chains follows, all from one sample in a study of vaccination effects on CD4 cells after COVID-19. Here immunoSEQ multiplex PCR was the method, and the copy in TCRdb shows in-frame clones only, minus some. The sample has around 45,000 clones, just over 75% seen once. For these receptors, no antigen is known. The material was CD4+ T cells from PBMCs cultured with SARS-CoV-2 spike peptides, obtained before COVID-19 vaccination. These receptors originate from a human donor who received a COVID-19 vaccine. Both conserved end residues are part of each CDR3. The order of the fields is V gene, D gene, J gene, clone size, CDR3 DNA, CDR3 protein. The D gene is left open where the match is weak. Not all rows give a size; the values are once, few, many and, for expanded clones, a class.

V gene: TRBV7-2; D gene: -; J gene: TRBJ1-6; clone size: once; CDR3 DNA: TGTGCCAGCAGCTTAAGCCGTTTGCCACGGGCAAATTCACCCCTCCACTTT; CDR3 protein: CASSLSRLPRANSPLHF
V gene: TRBV10-2; D gene: -; J gene: TRBJ2-3; clone size: -; CDR3 DNA: TGCGCCAGCAGTGAGGCCCGGGGTACTAGCACAGATACGCAGTATTTT; CDR3 protein: CASSEARGTSTDTQYF
V gene: TRBV30; D gene: -; J gene: TRBJ2-1; clone size: -; CDR3 DNA: TGTGCCTGGACGAAGGGACTTGGAACGAACAATGAGCAGTTCTTC; CDR3 protein: CAWTKGLGTNNEQFF
V gene: TRBV7-2; D gene: -; J gene: TRBJ1-1; clone size: -; CDR3 DNA: TGTGCCAGCAGCAGAAGAGGGGACCTCTTGAACACTGAAGCTTTCTTT; CDR3 protein: CASSRRGDLLNTEAFF
V gene: TRBV6-5; D gene: -; J gene: TRBJ2-2; clone size: -; CDR3 DNA: TGTGCCACCACTAAAAATTCACCGAACACCGGGGAGCTGTTTTTT; CDR3 protein: CATTKNSPNTGELFF
V gene: TRBV19; D gene: -; J gene: TRBJ1-5; clone size: -; CDR3 DNA: TGTGCCAGTAGAACAGGAACGTTTAGCAATCAGCCCCAGCATTTT; CDR3 protein: CASRTGTFSNQPQHF
V gene: TRBV27; D gene: -; J gene: TRBJ2-1; clone size: -; CDR3 DNA: TGTGCCAGCAGTTTGTGGGCCAGCCGCTCCTACAATGAGCAGTTCTTC; CDR3 protein: CASSLWASRSYNEQFF
V gene: TRBV5-1; D gene: TRBD1; J gene: TRBJ2-1; clone size: -; CDR3 DNA: TGCGCCAGCAGCGCGGACAGGGGTAATGAGCAGTTCTTC; CDR3 protein: CASSADRGNEQFF
V gene: TRBV7-3; D gene: TRBD2; J gene: TRBJ2-1; clone size: -; CDR3 DNA: TGTGCCAGCAGCTATTCTAGCGGACCCCAGAATGAGCAGTTCTTC; CDR3 protein: CASSYSSGPQNEQFF
V gene: TRBV5-1; D gene: TRBD2; J gene: TRBJ2-3; clone size: once; CDR3 DNA: TGCGCCAGCAGACCGAGCGGGGCGGAAACAGATACGCAGTATTTT; CDR3 protein: CASRPSGAETDTQYF
V gene: TRBV3-1/TRBV3-2; D gene: TRBD1; J gene: TRBJ2-5; clone size: -; CDR3 DNA: TGTGCCAGCAGCCAAGTCACAGGGGGCGGGGAGACCCAGTACTTC; CDR3 protein: CASSQVTGGGETQYF
V gene: TRBV19; D gene: -; J gene: TRBJ1-6; clone size: -; CDR3 DNA: TGTGCCAGTAGTACCAGACAGGCTGATTCACCCCTCCACTTT; CDR3 protein: CASSTRQADSPLHF
V gene: TRBV30; D gene: -; J gene: TRBJ1-6; clone size: few; CDR3 DNA: TGTGCCTATTTACCCCCGACGGCAAGCTCCTATAATTCACCCCTCCACTTT; CDR3 protein: CAYLPPTASSYNSPLHF
V gene: TRBV5-1; D gene: TRBD2; J gene: TRBJ2-1; clone size: -; CDR3 DNA: TGCGCCAGCAGCTTGGTTCCTAGCGGGGGGGCAGGTGAGCAGTTCTTC; CDR3 protein: CASSLVPSGGAGEQFF
V gene: TRBV6-5; D gene: TRBD2; J gene: TRBJ2-3; clone size: -; CDR3 DNA: TGTGCCAGCAGTTACTCTCGACTAGCGGGGGGCTCCAGGCAGTATTTT; CDR3 protein: CASSYSRLAGGSRQYF
V gene: TRBV5-1; D gene: TRBD1; J gene: TRBJ2-5; clone size: -; CDR3 DNA: TGCGCCAGCAGCTTGGCTGGGACAGGTCAAGAGACCCAGTACTTC; CDR3 protein: CASSLAGTGQETQYF
V gene: TRBV19; D gene: TRBD1; J gene: TRBJ1-6; clone size: -; CDR3 DNA: TGTGCCAGTAGTCCCCGACAGGGGCCCCTCCACTTT; CDR3 protein: CASSPRQGPLHF
V gene: TRBV7-3; D gene: TRBD1; J gene: TRBJ2-1; clone size: -; CDR3 DNA: TGTGCCAGCAGCTTAACTAGCCCGGTTACAGGGGCGTGGAATGAGCAGTTCTTC; CDR3 protein: CASSLTSPVTGAWNEQFF
V gene: TRBV9; D gene: -; J gene: TRBJ1-1; clone size: few; CDR3 DNA: TGTGCCAGCAGCGTAGGGTGGGGAATCGACACTGAAGCTTTCTTT; CDR3 protein: CASSVGWGIDTEAFF
V gene: TRBV10-2; D gene: TRBD2; J gene: TRBJ2-4; clone size: -; CDR3 DNA: TGCGCCAGCGGTAATAGCGGGTTACTAGCCAAAAACATTCAGTACTTC; CDR3 protein: CASGNSGLLAKNIQYF
V gene: TRBV7-9; D gene: -; J gene: TRBJ2-2; clone size: -; CDR3 DNA: TGTGCCAGCAGAGCGGGACAGCCGACCGGGGAGCTGTTTTTT; CDR3 protein: CASRAGQPTGELFF
V gene: TRBV19; D gene: -; J gene: TRBJ1-4; clone size: once; CDR3 DNA: TGTGCCAGTCGGACAGCAACTAATGAAAAACTGTTTTTT; CDR3 protein: CASRTATNEKLFF
V gene: TRBV7-8; D gene: -; J gene: TRBJ2-3; clone size: -; CDR3 DNA: TGTGCCAGCGGAGAGGGGCCCAATACGCAGTATTTT; CDR3 protein: CASGEGPNTQYF
V gene: TRBV7-9; D gene: TRBD1; J gene: TRBJ2-1; clone size: -; CDR3 DNA: TGTGCCAGCAGCATCGGACAGGGTCATGAGTTCTTC; CDR3 protein: CASSIGQGHEFF
V gene: TRBV27; D gene: -; J gene: TRBJ1-3; clone size: -; CDR3 DNA: TGTGCCAGCAGCCGCGACACGTCTGGAAACACCATATATTTT; CDR3 protein: CASSRDTSGNTIYF
V gene: TRBV5-6; D gene: -; J gene: TRBJ1-2; clone size: -; CDR3 DNA: TGTGCCAGCAGCTTTGGGGGGGCGAAACCCTATGGCTACACCTTC; CDR3 protein: CASSFGGAKPYGYTF
V gene: TRBV5-1; D gene: -; J gene: TRBJ2-1; clone size: -; CDR3 DNA: TGCGCCAGCAGCTTGGAAGCGGTAAAAGCTTACAATGAGCAGTTCTTC; CDR3 protein: CASSLEAVKAYNEQFF
V gene: TRBV5-5; D gene: -; J gene: TRBJ1-1; clone size: -; CDR3 DNA: TGTGCCAGCAGCGCGCAACCGGGAGCTGAAGCTTTCTTT; CDR3 protein: CASSAQPGAEAFF
V gene: TRBV24-1; D gene: TRBD1; J gene: TRBJ2-1; clone size: few; CDR3 DNA: TGTGCCACCAGTGAGGAATGGGACAGGGGGCGTCTGGGTGAGCAGTTCTTC; CDR3 protein: CATSEEWDRGRLGEQFF
V gene: TRBV7-2; D gene: -; J gene: TRBJ2-5; clone size: -; CDR3 DNA: TGTGCCAGCAGCCCACAACGGACCCGGGGAGAGACCCAGTACTTC; CDR3 protein: CASSPQRTRGETQYF
V gene: TRBV29-1; D gene: -; J gene: TRBJ1-1; clone size: -; CDR3 DNA: TGCAGCGTTGGAGACCCTTGGAACACTGAAGCTTTCTTT; CDR3 protein: CSVGDPWNTEAFF
V gene: TRBV2; D gene: -; J gene: TRBJ1-1; clone size: few; CDR3 DNA: TGTGCCAGCAAAGGGAATATGGCAGGACCCACTGAAGCTTTCTTT; CDR3 protein: CASKGNMAGPTEAFF
V gene: TRBV29-1; D gene: -; J gene: TRBJ2-3; clone size: -; CDR3 DNA: TGCAGCGTTGAAATTAGACCCCTTAGCACAGATACGCAGTATTTT; CDR3 protein: CSVEIRPLSTDTQYF
V gene: TRBV5-6; D gene: TRBD2; J gene: TRBJ2-1; clone size: -; CDR3 DNA: TGTGCCAGCAGCTTTATCAGCGGGGGGGCCTATGAGCAGTTCTTC; CDR3 protein: CASSFISGGAYEQFF
V gene: TRBV18; D gene: -; J gene: TRBJ2-3; clone size: -; CDR3 DNA: TGTGCCAGCTCATCCCCGGGACACTCTTCTAGCACAGATACGCAGTATTTT; CDR3 protein: CASSSPGHSSSTDTQYF
V gene: TRBV4-1; D gene: -; J gene: TRBJ1-6; clone size: few; CDR3 DNA: TGCGCCAGCAGCCAAGTAGGGCCGAAAGGTTCACCCCTCCACTTT; CDR3 protein: CASSQVGPKGSPLHF
V gene: TRBV5-4; D gene: -; J gene: TRBJ1-3; clone size: -; CDR3 DNA: TGTGCCAGCAGCTCAAAGGCAGGGAGCGTGGGGGACACCATATATTTT; CDR3 protein: CASSSKAGSVGDTIYF
V gene: TRBV7-8; D gene: -; J gene: TRBJ2-2; clone size: few; CDR3 DNA: TGTGCCAGCAGCCACCGGAGAATCGCCGGGGAGCTGTTTTTT; CDR3 protein: CASSHRRIAGELFF
V gene: TRBV5-1; D gene: -; J gene: TRBJ1-1; clone size: -; CDR3 DNA: TGCGCCAGCAGCTGGGGGAATACTTACACTGAAGCTTTCTTT; CDR3 protein: CASSWGNTYTEAFF
V gene: TRBV2; D gene: TRBD2; J gene: TRBJ2-4; clone size: once; CDR3 DNA: TGTGCCAGCAGCAGGACTAGCGGGGGTAGAAACATTCAGTACTTC; CDR3 protein: CASSRTSGGRNIQYF
V gene: TRBV29-1; D gene: -; J gene: TRBJ1-2; clone size: -; CDR3 DNA: TGCAGCGTTGAAGATCAGATCGGGGCGCCCTATGGCTACACCTTC; CDR3 protein: CSVEDQIGAPYGYTF
V gene: TRBV7-2; D gene: TRBD2; J gene: TRBJ2-5; clone size: -; CDR3 DNA: TGTGCCAGCAGCCAGGGGACTAGCGGGGGGTCGGAGACCCAGTACTTC; CDR3 protein: CASSQGTSGGSETQYF
V gene: TRBV6-2/TRBV6-3; D gene: -; J gene: TRBJ2-1; clone size: once; CDR3 DNA: TGTGCCAGCAGTTCCCCTGGACCACCAAAAATCAATGAGCAGTTCTTC; CDR3 protein: CASSSPGPPKINEQFF
V gene: TRBV18; D gene: -; J gene: TRBJ1-5; clone size: -; CDR3 DNA: TGTGCCAGCTCACCGAACAGCAATAGCAATCAGCCCCAGCATTTT; CDR3 protein: CASSPNSNSNQPQHF
V gene: TRBV2; D gene: -; J gene: TRBJ1-2; clone size: few; CDR3 DNA: TGTGCCAGCACCGCGACTAGGAGCCGAGCGAATGGCTACACCTTC; CDR3 protein: CASTATRSRANGYTF